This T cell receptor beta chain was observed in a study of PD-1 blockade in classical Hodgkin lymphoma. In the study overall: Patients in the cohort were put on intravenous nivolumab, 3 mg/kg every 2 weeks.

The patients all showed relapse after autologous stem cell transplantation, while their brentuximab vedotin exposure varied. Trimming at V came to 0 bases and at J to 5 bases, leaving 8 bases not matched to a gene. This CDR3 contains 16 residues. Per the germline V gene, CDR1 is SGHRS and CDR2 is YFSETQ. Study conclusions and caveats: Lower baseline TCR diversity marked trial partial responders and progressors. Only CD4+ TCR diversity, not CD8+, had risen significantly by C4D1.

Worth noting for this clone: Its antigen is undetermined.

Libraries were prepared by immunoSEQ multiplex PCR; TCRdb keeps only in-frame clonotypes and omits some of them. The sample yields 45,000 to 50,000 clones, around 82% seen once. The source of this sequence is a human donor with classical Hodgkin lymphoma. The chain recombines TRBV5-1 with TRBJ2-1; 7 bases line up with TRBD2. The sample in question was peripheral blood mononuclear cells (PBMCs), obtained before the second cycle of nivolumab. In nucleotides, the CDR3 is TGCGCCAGCAGCTTGGCCACGGCGGGAGCTCACAATGAGCAGTTCTTC. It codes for CASSLATAGAHNEQFF.